One and the same sample provided the 9 T cell receptor beta chains below, sequenced in a study of OX40 agonist ivuxolimab in advanced cancers. Measured with immunoSEQ multiplex PCR; TCRdb has only the in-frame clones, and not every one. Seen here are around 44,000 clones, approximately 86% observed once, and the top ten hold 0.3% to 0.45%. The sample in question was CD4+ or CD8+ T cells sorted from blood, obtained in a trial of the OX40 agonist ivuxolimab. Receptors originate from an adult with an advanced solid tumor such as melanoma, head and neck, liver or kidney cancer.

This clone occurred once. The gene calls are TRBV25-1 and TRBJ2-3, with 9 bases lining up with TRBD2. The junction had 4 bases not matched to a gene; V was cut back by 4 bases and J by 5 bases. The CDR3 length is 14 residues. Per the germline V gene, CDR1 is MGHDK and CDR2 is SYGVNS. The CDR3 bases are TGTGCCAGCAGTGTAGCGGGGGCGGGAGATACGCAGTATTTT. Amino acids: CASSVAGAGDTQYF.

The chain combines TRBV28 with TRBJ2-5; TRBD2 might be the D (5 bases). The DNA end is more similar to TRBJ2-7, so the J call may be wrong. From germline, CDR1 is MDHEN and CDR2 SYDVKM. CDR3 length equals 16 residues. The CDR3 reads CASSYSFMGSSYEQYF. The CDR3 DNA is TGTGCCAGCAGTTACAGTTTTATGGGGAGCTCCTACGAGCAGTACTTC.

The chain recombines TRBV4-3 with TRBJ2-1; 16 nucleotides line up with TRBD2. The CDR3 totals 15 residues. Germline V CDR1 and CDR2: LGHNA, YSLEER. With V trimmed by 4 bases and J by 9 bases, 3 bases remained unmatched. In DNA, the CDR3 is TGCGCCAGCAGCCTTGGGACTAGCGGGGGGGTTGAGCAGTTCTTC. As protein: CASSLGTSGGVEQFF.

This chain joins TRBV9 and TRBJ1-5, with a tentative D call TRBD1 (5 bases). V was pared by 3 bases and J by 8 bases, with 12 bases between. The CDR3 extends over 13 amino acids. Germline CDR1 reads SGDLS; CDR2 reads YYNGEE. CDR3 DNA sequence: TGTGCCAGCAGCGGGGGCTACGGGGAGCCCCAGCATTTT. It encodes CASSGGYGEPQHF.

This sequence joins TRBV25-1 and TRBJ2-7; 7 nucleotides line up with TRBD1. Trimming cost V 4 bases and J 4 bases; bases outside gene matches: 10. This CDR3 contains 15 residues. In germline, CDR1 is MGHDK, CDR2 SYGVNS. For the CDR3, the DNA is TGTGCCAGCAGTGGCCCAGGGACAGCGTTATACGAGCAGTACTTC. Amino acid sequence: CASSGPGTALYEQYF.

CDR3 protein: CASRNGQGYEQYF. The CDR3 region has the DNA TGTGCCAGCCGGAATGGACAGGGCTACGAGCAGTACTTC. This chain links TRBV19 with TRBJ2-7, with 8 bases identical to TRBD1. CDR3 length: 13 amino acids. V dropped 9 bases and J dropped 3; count of bases not matched to a gene: 7. Germline V gene sequence: CDR1 LNHDA, CDR2 SQIVND (reference sequence).

This clone was picked up a small number of times. The rearrangement uses TRBV7-2 and TRBJ1-1; 7 bases are shared with TRBD1. J lost 1 base, V lost 7 bases, and 9 bases had no gene match. The CDR3 is 15 residues long. Per the germline V gene, CDR1 is SGHTA and CDR2 is FQGNSA. The CDR3 reads CASTWRGLSNTEAFF. In DNA form, the CDR3 reads TGTGCCAGCACTTGGAGGGGGCTATCGAACACTGAAGCTTTCTTT. Full variable domain (rest looked up from reference TRBV7-2 and TRBJ1-1): GAGVSQSPSNKVTEKGKDVELRCDPISGHTALYWYRQSLGQGLEFLIYFQGNSAPDKSGLPSDRFSAERTGGSVSTLTIQRTQQEDSAVYLCASTWRGLSNTEAFFGQGTRLTVV.

This clone was seen a handful of times. The chain employs TRBV10-3 and TRBJ2-7; tentative D call: TRBD1 (6 bases). This CDR3 comprises 15 residues. Deletions cut 7 bases from V and 0 bases from J, with 16 bases between. Germline V gene lookup returns CDR1 ENHRY and CDR2 SYGVKD. The DNA of the CDR3 is TGTGCCATCAAAGGGGACCGGGACAACTCCTACGAGCAGTACTTC. Protein product: CAIKGDRDNSYEQYF.

The rearrangement links TRBV11-2 to TRBJ2-5; the D gene could be TRBD1 or TRBD2 (6 bases each). CDR1 and CDR2 (germline): SGHAT, FQNNGV. Trimming removed 4 bases at V and 4 bases at J, with 16 bases between. There are 15 residues in the CDR3. As DNA, the CDR3 is TGTGCCAGCAGCTCCCTCCGGGGGCTATCAGAGACCCAGTACTTC. It translates to CASSSLRGLSETQYF.